These 32 T cell receptor beta chains were all obtained from the same sample, sequenced in a study of Ad26.COV2.S vaccination and SARS-CoV-2 variants. Treatment indicated: roughly 18 received Ad26.COV2.S at low or high dose, single or two shots; about 5 received placebo; per-sample allocation not given. Day 63 after the first vaccine or placebo injection was the time point for sampling. Profiled with immunoSEQ multiplex PCR; TCRdb holds only in-frame clones, not every one. This sample has some 240,000 clones, with around 85% found just once. This specimen consisted of peripheral blood, obtained in a trial of Ad26.COV2.S vaccine versus placebo. The source of these receptors is a person between 18 and 65 years old who received the Ad26.COV2.S COVID-19 vaccine or a placebo.

The V gene is TRBV10-3, the J gene TRBJ2-2; D gene uncertain. The V gene lost 1 base and the J gene lost 1 base, with 1 base spanning the gap. The CDR3 sequence is 13 residues long. Germline CDR1 and CDR2: ENHRY and SYGVKD. CDR3 residues: CAISELNTGELFF. The CDR3 coding sequence is TGTGCCATCAGTGAGTTGAACACCGGGGAGCTGTTTTTT.

There are a few counts of this clone. The chain carries TRBV6-4 and TRBJ2-3, with 8 bases lining up with TRBD2. Germline V gene data show CDR1 as MRHNA and CDR2 as SNTAGT. The trim removed 9 bases at V and 0 bases at J, leaving 2 bases unmatched. This CDR3 has 13 amino acids. CDR3 DNA: TGTGCCAGTAGCGGGGCGAGCACAGATACGCAGTATTTT. It is translated as CASSGASTDTQYF.

The genes are TRBV6-6 and TRBJ1-5, with D possibly being TRBD1 (6 bases). Trimming took 5 bases from V and 0 from J, leaving 20 bases between them. The length of the CDR3 is 18 residues. CDR1 MNHNY and CDR2 SVGAGI come from the germline V gene (reference sequence). The CDR3 bases are TGTGCCAGCAGTCCCTTCAGGGGCCATGTATATAGCAATCAGCCCCAGCATTTT. This translates into CASSPFRGHVYSNQPQHF.

This clone was observed a few times. The chain carries TRBV7-9 and TRBJ1-1; the D gene is possibly TRBD1 (6 bases). Trimming cost V 5 bases and J 2 bases, with 21 bases left between them. The CDR3 totals 17 residues. Germline CDR1 SEHNR, CDR2 FQNEAQ (reference sequence). CDR3 DNA sequence: TGTGCCAGCAGCCCTCGCCTACACACAGGGACTAACACTGAAGCTTTCTTT. The encoded protein is CASSPRLHTGTNTEAFF.

The rearrangement joins TRBV19 to TRBJ2-3; D gene ambiguous. The length of the CDR3 is 15 residues. CDR1 LNHDA and CDR2 SQIVND come from the germline V gene (reference sequence). Trimming took off 5 bases at V and 0 bases at J, with 12 bases between the two ends. Here the CDR3 reads CASSPAILSTDTQYF. The CDR3 DNA sequence: TGTGCCAGTAGTCCGGCAATCCTTAGCACAGATACGCAGTATTTT. Complete variable domain (other parts from reference TRBV19 and TRBJ2-3): DGGITQSPKYLFRKEGQNVTLSCEQNLNHDAMYWYRQDPGQGLRLIYYSQIVNDFQKGDIAEGYSVSREKKESFPLTVTSAQKNPTAFYLCASSPAILSTDTQYFGPGTRLTVL.

The chain uses TRBV3-1 (or the pseudogene TRBV3-2) and TRBJ2-6, with TRBD2 as a possible D gene (5 bases). Germline V gene lookup returns CDR1 LGHDT and CDR2 YNNKEL (reference sequence). This CDR3 region has 18 residues. The V end lost 3 bases, the J end lost 0 bases, and 15 bases lay between the germline ends. The CDR3 protein is CASSQVRRASSGANVLTF. In DNA form, the CDR3 reads TGTGCCAGCAGCCAGGTCCGGCGGGCCAGCTCTGGGGCCAACGTCCTGACTTTC.

On this clone: Different DNA sequences within this sample yield the same CDR3. The genes are TRBV9 and TRBJ1-2; D gene uncertain. Germline CDR1 SGDLS, CDR2 YYNGEE. Trimming left V 0 bases short and J 0 bases short, with 6 bases between. CDR3 size: 14 residues. The CDR3 DNA reads as TGTGCCAGCAGCGTAGATGGTTCTAACTATGGCTACACCTTC. Amino acids: CASSVDGSNYGYTF.

The chain is built from TRBV18 and TRBJ1-1; D uncertain. Deletions cut 6 bases from V and 2 bases from J, with 13 bases between. The germline gives CDR1 KGHSH, CDR2 LQKENI. The CDR3 runs 14 residues. The CDR3 is CASSPRPSNTEAFF. CDR3 nucleotides: TGTGCCAGCTCCCCCCGACCCAGTAACACTGAAGCTTTCTTT.

The chain employs TRBV30 and TRBJ2-5; 7 positions match TRBD2. CDR1 is GTSNPN, CDR2 SVGIG, per germline (reference sequence). The CDR3 has 13 residues. V lost 2 bases to trimming and J lost 2 bases; unmatched junction nucleotides: 2. The CDR3 protein is CAWSPGLQETQYF. CDR3 in DNA: TGTGCCTGGAGTCCGGGACTACAAGAGACCCAGTACTTC.

The chain is built from TRBV19 and TRBJ1-5; TRBD1 matches 10 bases. The CDR3 runs to 16 residues. Germline lookup yields CDR1 LNHDA and CDR2 SQIVND (reference sequence). J lost 9 bases, V lost 3 bases, and 11 bases had no gene match. As DNA, the CDR3 is TGTGCCAGTAGTATTTATGGGACAGGGGAAGGGGGGCCCCAGCATTTT. Residues: CASSIYGTGEGGPQHF.

The chain employs TRBV11-2 and TRBJ1-1; perhaps TRBD1 as D (6 bases). V was trimmed by 4 bases and J by 0 bases, leaving 21 bases between them. This CDR3 contains 18 residues. Germline V lookup: CDR1 SGHAT, CDR2 FQNNGV. The CDR3 DNA follows: TGTGCCAGCAGCTCCTTTGACAGGCTCCAGCTCTTGAACACTGAAGCTTTCTTT. Translated: CASSSFDRLQLLNTEAFF.

This clone was counted a single time. The chain employs TRBV6-2 or TRBV6-3 and TRBJ2-5; no clear D gene. The CDR3 runs 13 residues. The V end was cut by 3 bases, the J end by 4 bases, with 9 bases between. Germline loops: CDR1 MNHEY, CDR2 SVGEGT. The CDR3 protein is CASSYPPLETQYF. The CDR3, as DNA: TGTGCCAGCAGTTATCCCCCCTTAGAGACCCAGTACTTC.

The V and J genes are TRBV6-5 and TRBJ1-6, with D possibly being TRBD1 (5 bases). The germline gives CDR1 MNHEY, CDR2 SVGAGI. V was clipped by 6 bases and J by 18 bases, with 21 bases between them. The CDR3 consists of 13 residues. The CDR3 DNA follows: TGTGCCAGCAGCCATACAGACCGACAGTCCCCCCACTTT. Residues: CASSHTDRQSPHF.

Comments on this clone: This CDR3 is also generated by other DNA sequences in the sample. The chain links TRBV5-1 to TRBJ2-7; D is uncertain. Trimming removed 2 bases from V and 3 bases from J, with 9 bases in between. Germline CDR1 reads SGHRS; CDR2 reads YFSETQ. The CDR3 is 13 amino acids. The CDR3 bases are TGCGCCAGCAGCTTACCCTACAGCTACGAGCAGTACTTC. Its protein is CASSLPYSYEQYF.

The V call is TRBV24-1, the J call TRBJ2-1, with 9 bases matching TRBD2. This CDR3 contains 16 residues. V lost 3 bases and J lost 3; bases outside the gene matches: 5. Germline V gene lookup returns CDR1 KGHDR and CDR2 SFDVKD. In DNA, the CDR3 is TGTGCCACCAGTGATGAGGCTAGCGGGAACTACAATGAGCAGTTCTTC. Protein product: CATSDEASGNYNEQFF.

The gene calls are TRBV18 and TRBJ2-7, with 9 bases lining up with TRBD1. The CDR3 loop spans 15 amino acids. Germline V CDR1 and CDR2: KGHSH, LQKENI. Losses at the gene ends were 5 bases for V and 3 bases for J; bases not matched to a gene: 8. For the CDR3, the DNA is TGTGCCAGCTCAGAACAGGGGGCGGAAAACTACGAGCAGTACTTC. It yields the protein CASSEQGAENYEQYF.

The CDR3 region has the DNA TGTGCCAGCTCACCAGAGGTAGCGGGAGGCACAGATACGCAGTATTTT. Residues: CASSPEVAGGTDTQYF. V is TRBV18 and J is TRBJ2-3; 9 bases map to TRBD2. Trimming cost V 2 bases and J 1 base; bases outside gene matches: 4. This CDR3 comprises 16 residues. Germline loops: CDR1 KGHSH, CDR2 LQKENI.

This clone was found once. The rearrangement links TRBV7-2 to TRBJ2-7; 9 nucleotides align to TRBD1. The ends lost 4 bases at V and 2 bases at J; junction bases unmatched: 18. Germline CDR1 and CDR2: SGHTA and FQGNSA. The CDR3 sequence is 19 residues long. DNA of the CDR3: TGTGCCAGCAGCTGGTCTCACCCGGGACAGGGACTTTACCCCTACGAGCAGTACGTC. Encoded protein: CASSWSHPGQGLYPYEQYV.

This clone was seen a single time. The chain employs TRBV24-1 and TRBJ2-5, with TRBD1 matching 8 bases. CDR3 length equals 15 residues. After removal of 1 base from V and 5 bases from J, the junction contained 5 bases not matched to a gene. Germline V gives CDR1 KGHDR, CDR2 SFDVKD. The CDR3, as DNA: TGTGCCACCAGTGATTTAACAGGGGGAAAGGAGACCCAGTACTTC. Its protein product is CATSDLTGGKETQYF.

V is TRBV6-6 and J is TRBJ1-1; no clear D. Germline V gene data show CDR1 as MNHNY and CDR2 as SVGAGI (reference sequence). This CDR3 has 13 residues. V lost 7 bases to trimming and J lost 2 bases, with 11 bases between them. The CDR3 coding sequence is TGTGCCAGCATCCCGGGTCTAAACACTGAAGCTTTCTTT. Its translation: CASIPGLNTEAFF.

This chain uses TRBV30 with TRBJ1-3; TRBD1 aligns across 8 bases. Losses at the gene ends were 1 base for V and 2 bases for J; bases not matched to a gene: 19. Germline-derived CDR1 and CDR2 are GTSNPN and SVGIG (reference sequence). CDR3 length: 20 residues. The CDR3 nucleotides are TGTGCCTGGAGTGGATCCAGGACCTGGGCGGACAGGGACACTGGAAACACCATATATTTT. Translation gives CAWSGSRTWADRDTGNTIYF.

The rearrangement joins TRBV4-3 to TRBJ1-4, with D possibly matching TRBD1 (5 bases). Trimming took 2 bases from V and 0 from J, leaving 16 bases between them. This CDR3 has 18 amino acids. CDR1 and CDR2 (germline): LGHNA, YSLEER. CDR3 region: CASSQPYRRQPTNEKLFF. The CDR3 DNA follows: TGCGCCAGCAGCCAACCCTACCGTCGACAGCCAACTAATGAAAAACTGTTTTTT.

The gene calls are TRBV3-1 (or the pseudogene TRBV3-2) and TRBJ1-2; 7 bases line up with TRBD1. With V trimmed by 0 bases and J by 7 bases, 11 bases remained unmatched. Germline-derived CDR1 and CDR2 are LGHDT and YNNKEL (reference sequence). This CDR3 contains 16 residues. The chain's CDR3 is CASSQDGRGQWGGYTF. The CDR3 bases are TGTGCCAGCAGCCAAGATGGGAGGGGGCAATGGGGTGGCTACACCTTC.

The rearrangement joins TRBV5-4 to TRBJ2-7; D is uncertain. This CDR3 is built from 12 residues. V dropped 5 bases and J dropped 2 bases, with 8 bases sitting between them. CDR1 SGHNT and CDR2 YYREEE come from the germline V gene (reference sequence). CDR3 nucleotides: TGTGCCAGCAGTAGGGATCCCTACGAGCAGTACGTC. Amino acids: CASSRDPYEQYV.

The chain employs TRBV4-3 and TRBJ2-7, with 8 bases matching TRBD2. Germline CDR1 is LGHNA and CDR2 is YSLEER. Trimming removed 0 bases from V and 7 bases from J; junction bases left unmatched: 11. The CDR3 extends over 16 amino acids. CDR3 sequence reads: CASSQEVGRGAGEQYF. CDR3 nucleotides: TGCGCCAGCAGCCAAGAAGTCGGGCGGGGGGCTGGAGAGCAGTACTTC.

This clone was counted only a few times. V and J are TRBV4-3 and TRBJ2-2; D ambiguous. The CDR3 extends over 16 amino acids. The V end was cut by 0 bases, the J end by 5 bases, with 13 bases between. Germline lookup yields CDR1 LGHNA and CDR2 YSLEER. CDR3 protein: CASSQDGIEGTGELFF. The DNA for the CDR3 is TGCGCCAGCAGCCAAGATGGGATCGAAGGGACCGGGGAGCTGTTTTTT.

V usage is TRBV7-3 and J usage is TRBJ2-5, with 8 bases matching TRBD2. J was trimmed by 2 bases and V by 5 bases; bases with no gene match: 10. Germline CDR1 and CDR2: SGHTA and FQGTGA. The CDR3 totals 16 residues. The CDR3 nucleotides read TGTGCCAGCAGCCCGACTAGCGCTCTCGGACAAGAGACCCAGTACTTC. This encodes CASSPTSALGQETQYF.

The rearrangement joins TRBV4-3 to TRBJ2-3; 9 bases are a match to TRBD2. The CDR3 consists of 16 residues. The germline V gene encodes CDR1 LGHNA and CDR2 YSLEER. The trim removed 0 bases at V and 4 bases at J, leaving 5 bases unmatched. The CDR3 region has the DNA TGCGCCAGCAGCCAAGACGCACTAGCGGGCGCAGATACGCAGTATTTT. It encodes CASSQDALAGADTQYF.

The CDR3 here is CASSGQGDDYGYTF. DNA of the CDR3: TGTGCCAGCAGTGGACAGGGGGACGACTATGGCTACACCTTC. The V and J genes are TRBV2 and TRBJ1-2, with 9 nucleotides matching TRBD1. Looked up from germline, CDR1 is SNHLY and CDR2 is FYNNEI. The CDR3 is 14 amino acids. V shed 4 bases, J shed 3 bases, and the junction held 3 bases outside the gene matches.

V usage is TRBV7-6 and J usage is TRBJ2-7, with D maybe TRBD1 (5 bases). The V end lost 4 bases, the J end lost 10 bases, and 17 bases lay between the germline ends. Germline V lookup: CDR1 SGHVS, CDR2 FNYEAQ. CDR3 length: 13 amino acids. CDR3 bases: TGTGCCAGCAGCTCATACACAGGATCCGGACAGTACTTC. Its translation is CASSSYTGSGQYF. The variable domain in full, completed from reference TRBV7-6 and TRBJ2-7, reads GAGVSQSPRYKVTKRGQDVALRCDPISGHVSLYWYRQALGQGPEFLTYFNYEAQQDKSGLPNDRFSAERPEGSISTLTIQRTEQRDSAMYRCASSSYTGSGQYFGPGTRLTVT.

The gene calls are TRBV10-3 and TRBJ2-3, with 8 bases aligning to TRBD1. This CDR3 has 14 amino acids. CDR1 is ENHRY and CDR2 is SYGVKD in the germline V gene. Trimming removed 6 bases from V and 2 bases from J; junction bases left unmatched: 4. The CDR3: CAISRTGITDTQYF. The CDR3 DNA reads as TGTGCCATCAGCCGGACAGGGATCACAGATACGCAGTATTTT.

This clone has only one observation. The chain combines TRBV5-1 with TRBJ2-7, with TRBD2 matching 7 bases. This CDR3 is 12 amino acids long. With 10 bases clipped from V and 2 bases from J, the junction kept 6 bases outside the gene matches. Germline CDR1 is SGHRS and CDR2 is YFSETQ. The CDR3 sequence: CAALAAPYEQYV. In nucleotides, the CDR3 is TGCGCCGCCCTAGCGGCCCCCTACGAGCAGTACGTC.